Listed here are 10 T cell receptor beta chains from one sample, sequenced in a study of shared clonotypes between healthy human individuals. Sequencing used immunoSEQ multiplex PCR; TCRdb keeps in-frame clones, though not all of them. Of 2 million to 3 million clones listed, 93% were seen once; the top ten hold 0.36%. Source material: naive CD4+ T cells from PBMCs. Subset here: CD45RA+ positively selected. These receptors originate from a young man in good health. Some clones in this sample may be carry-over from other donors' samples.

V is TRBV7-9 and J is TRBJ2-1, with D unclear. The V end lost 5 bases, the J end lost 10 bases, and 9 bases lay between the germline ends. CDR3 size: 11 residues. Germline V gene lookup returns CDR1 SEHNR and CDR2 FQNEAQ (reference sequence). CDR3 coding DNA: TGTGCCAGCAGCGTTTACGTGGAGCAGTTCTTC. It specifies CASSVYVEQFF.

The chain is built from TRBV5-1 and TRBJ2-5; either TRBD1 or TRBD2 may supply D (5 bases each). Germline V gives CDR1 SGHRS, CDR2 YFSETQ. CDR3 length: 14 residues. Trimming pared 3 bases from V and 2 bases from J, leaving 11 bases between. The CDR3 is CASSWVGTQETQYF. DNA for the CDR3: TGCGCCAGCAGCTGGGTCGGGACGCAAGAGACCCAGTACTTC.

This chain's CDR3 is CAISGSPGMEQYF. The CDR3 DNA reads TGTGCCATCAGTGGTTCCCCAGGTATGGAGCAGTACTTC. The chain carries TRBV10-3 and TRBJ2-7; D uncertain. This CDR3 is 13 amino acids long. V was cut by 4 bases and J by 7 bases, with 14 bases left in between. From germline, CDR1 is ENHRY and CDR2 SYGVKD.

This clone was detected only a few times. The genes are TRBV7-9 and TRBJ1-5; D remains ambiguous. The CDR3 sequence is 13 residues long. V was clipped by 4 bases and J by 5 bases, with 9 bases between them. Germline CDR1 reads SEHNR; CDR2 reads FQNEAQ (reference sequence). The CDR3 DNA reads TGTGCCAGCAGCTCCGGAGGGTATCAGCCCCAGCATTTT. This sequence encodes CASSSGGYQPQHF.

The chain couples TRBV5-1 to TRBJ2-2; 9 bases agree with TRBD2. The CDR3 is 15 residues long. After removal of 4 bases from V and 2 bases from J, the junction contained 3 bases not matched to a gene. Germline V lookup: CDR1 SGHRS, CDR2 YFSETQ. This CDR3 is CASSRLADNTGELFF. The DNA for the CDR3 is TGCGCCAGCAGCCGACTAGCGGATAACACCGGGGAGCTGTTTTTT.

The chain couples TRBV28 to TRBJ1-3; D is unresolved. Germline loops: CDR1 MDHEN, CDR2 SYDVKM. The CDR3 totals 13 residues. V lost 6 bases, J lost 4 bases, and 10 bases lay in between. The CDR3 region has the DNA TGTGCCAGCAGCGTATTATCGGGAAACACCATATATTTT. This sequence encodes CASSVLSGNTIYF.

The chain's CDR3 is CASSLRTATQETQYF. CDR3 nucleotides: TGTGCCAGCAGCTTGAGGACAGCTACACAAGAGACCCAGTACTTC. The gene calls are TRBV5-5 and TRBJ2-5, with D possibly matching TRBD1 (6 bases). The V and J ends lost 1 base and 2 bases respectively, with 12 bases between them. This CDR3 has 15 amino acids. CDR1 is SGHKS, CDR2 YYEKEE, per germline (reference sequence).

The chain joins TRBV6-1 to TRBJ1-5; no clear D gene. CDR1 is MNHNS, CDR2 SASEGT, per germline. The CDR3 totals 14 residues. V dropped 5 bases and J dropped 7 bases, with 15 bases sitting between them. The CDR3 sequence is CASSHARPHQPQHF. The DNA for the CDR3 is TGTGCCAGCAGTCATGCCCGTCCCCACCAGCCCCAGCATTTT.

The chain is built from TRBV5-1 and TRBJ1-2; D gene unclear. The CDR3 runs 16 residues. The V end was cut by 7 bases, the J end by 0 bases, with 19 bases between. Germline CDR1 and CDR2: SGHRS and YFSETQ. CDR3 DNA: TGCGCCAGCCGCCTTGAACCGACGGTACCTAACTATGGCTACACCTTC. Amino acids: CASRLEPTVPNYGYTF.

This chain connects TRBV4-1 to TRBJ2-2; weak D call: TRBD1 (5 bases). CDR3 size: 15 residues. CDR1 and CDR2 (germline): MGHRA, YSYEKL. Trimming removed 3 bases at V and 6 bases at J, with 14 bases between. DNA of the CDR3: TGCGCCAGCAGCCAGGGGCGCAGGGCGGCCGGGGAGCTGTTTTTT. Protein sequence: CASSQGRRAAGELFF.